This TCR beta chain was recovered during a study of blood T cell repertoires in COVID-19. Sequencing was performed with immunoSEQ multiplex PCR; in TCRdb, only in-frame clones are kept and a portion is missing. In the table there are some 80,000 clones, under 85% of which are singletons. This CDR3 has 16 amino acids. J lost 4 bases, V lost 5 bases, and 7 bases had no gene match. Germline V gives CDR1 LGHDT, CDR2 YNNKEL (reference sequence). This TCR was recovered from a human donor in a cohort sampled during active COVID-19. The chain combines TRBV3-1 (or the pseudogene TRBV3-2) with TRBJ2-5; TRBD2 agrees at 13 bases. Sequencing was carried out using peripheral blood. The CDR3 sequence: CASSSRTSGSIETQYF. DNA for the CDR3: TGTGCCAGCAGCTCCCGGACTAGCGGGAGTATAGAGACCCAGTACTTC.